This T cell receptor (beta chain) was profiled in a study of T-cell memory formation after mild COVID-19. Study-wide context: The TCR clusters were mostly specific to one donor. The study's findings and limits: Among clones contracting day 15 to 85, CD4/CD8 was balanced, whereas later expanders leaned CD4+. The finding that pre-infection memory included some responding clones suggested that cross-reactive memory joined.

A note on this clonotype: As yet, its antigen is unknown.

TCRdb reanalysed the 5' RACE reads using MiXCR and keeps one entry per CDR3 protein. The repertoire includes a few hundred thousand distinct CDR3 sequences, approximately 23% of them detected once, and roughly an eighth sits in the top ten. The trim removed 3 bases at V and 2 bases at J, leaving 6 bases unmatched. The CDR3 runs to 17 residues. In germline, CDR1 is SGHTA, CDR2 FQGNSA. This clonotype was obtained from an adult woman who had mild COVID-19 (a few samples of this study predate the infection). Cell type and time point are not known. Sequencing input: PBMCs or a T cell subset sorted from them (not recorded which). The chain combines TRBV7-2 with TRBJ2-7; 14 nucleotides agree with TRBD2. This CDR3 reads CASSLGLAGDGAYEQYF. Written as DNA, the CDR3 is TGTGCCAGCAGCTTGGGACTAGCGGGAGATGGGGCCTACGAGCAGTACTTC.